Following are 29 T cell receptor beta chains from one sample sequenced in a study of blood T cell repertoires in COVID-19. Data came from immunoSEQ multiplex PCR; TCRdb stores just in-frame clones and leaves some out. The sample holds about 220,000 clones, roughly four fifths seen once. Sequencing was done on a sample of peripheral blood. These receptor sequences come from a woman aged 60-70 years with acute or convalescent COVID-19.

This rearrangement joins TRBV11-2 to TRBJ1-1; TRBD1 might be the D (6 bases). CDR1 is SGHAT and CDR2 is FQNNGV in the germline V gene. V lost 6 bases and J 4 bases, leaving 12 bases between the germline ends. The CDR3 runs to 13 residues. CDR3 nucleotide sequence: TGTGCCAGCAGTAGAACAGGGACCACTGAAGCTTTCTTT. Translated, it gives CASSRTGTTEAFF.

The V call is TRBV3-1 (or the pseudogene TRBV3-2), the J call TRBJ2-6; no clear D. Germline CDR1 is LGHDT and CDR2 is YNNKEL (reference sequence). The V and J ends lost 1 base and 0 bases respectively, with 7 bases between them. This CDR3 has 16 amino acids. The CDR3 nucleotides read TGTGCCAGCAGCCAAGGTACGGGCTCTGGGGCCAACGTCCTGACTTTC. It specifies CASSQGTGSGANVLTF.

The chain carries TRBV28 and TRBJ1-2, with 7 bases aligning to TRBD1. The junction had 5 bases not matched to a gene; V was cut back by 2 bases and J by 5 bases. Germline CDR1 MDHEN, CDR2 SYDVKM. CDR3 length: 14 amino acids. The CDR3 region is CASSLKGQRYGYTF. The CDR3 DNA reads as TGTGCCAGCAGTTTAAAGGGACAGCGATATGGCTACACCTTC.

This chain connects TRBV29-1 to TRBJ2-7, with 7 bases aligning to TRBD2. After removal of 2 bases from V and 4 bases from J, the junction contained 8 bases not matched to a gene. Germline lookup yields CDR1 SQVTM and CDR2 ANQGSEA. The CDR3 is 14 residues long. The CDR3 nucleotides read TGCAGCGTTGAACTCCCGGGGGGAGGATACGAGCAGTACTTC. Encoded protein: CSVELPGGGYEQYF.

The V and J genes are TRBV11-2 and TRBJ1-2; D gene uncertain. V lost 0 bases, J lost 7 bases, and 15 bases lay in between. The CDR3 spans 15 residues. Germline lookup yields CDR1 SGHAT and CDR2 FQNNGV. The CDR3 reads CASSLDLVLGAGYTF. For the CDR3, the DNA is TGTGCCAGCAGCTTAGACCTAGTTTTAGGAGCTGGCTACACCTTC.

This clone was recorded only once. The chain couples TRBV2 to TRBJ1-1, with TRBD1 matching 9 bases. This CDR3 contains 14 residues. The V gene end was trimmed by 4 bases and the J gene end by 4 bases; junction bases not matched to a gene: 4. CDR1 and CDR2 from the germline V gene are SNHLY and FYNNEI. The CDR3 region is CASSALTGGTEAFF. The CDR3 DNA sequence: TGTGCCAGCAGTGCCCTGACAGGGGGCACTGAAGCTTTCTTT.

The CDR3 sequence is CASRGGTLTGDTEAFF. The CDR3 DNA sequence: TGTGCCAGCAGAGGGGGAACCCTTACAGGGGACACTGAAGCTTTCTTT. V usage is TRBV2 and J usage is TRBJ1-1; 7 bases are a match to TRBD1. The germline CDR1 and CDR2 sequences are SNHLY and FYNNEI. The CDR3 runs 16 residues. The junction had 13 bases not matched to a gene; V was cut back by 6 bases and J by 3 bases.

This clone showed up just once. The chain carries TRBV4-1 and TRBJ2-5; D is perhaps TRBD2 (7 bases). In germline, CDR1 is MGHRA, CDR2 YSYEKL. This CDR3 has 16 residues. Trimming left V 7 bases short and J 5 bases short, with 23 bases between. The CDR3 bases are TGCGCCAGCACCCCCGGGGTGGGGGGGCCTCGTGAGACCCAGTACTTC. Translated, it gives CASTPGVGGPRETQYF.

The V call is TRBV2, the J call TRBJ1-6; the D is unclear. Per germline, CDR1 SNHLY and CDR2 FYNNEI. V lost 11 bases, J lost 5 bases, and 13 bases lay in between. This CDR3 is 13 amino acids long. The CDR3 region has the DNA TGTGCCGGCGGGATAGAAAATAATTCACCCCTCCACTTT. As protein: CAGGIENNSPLHF.

J is TRBJ2-7 and V is TRBV6-6; unclear D gene. V lost 4 bases to trimming and J lost 2 bases, with 15 bases between them. Germline V CDR1 and CDR2: MNHNY, SVGAGI (reference sequence). The CDR3 length is 15 residues. CDR3 residues: CASSSSRRDTYEQYF. CDR3 DNA: TGTGCCAGCAGTTCGAGCCGACGAGACACCTACGAGCAGTACTTC.

The chain couples TRBV4-3 to TRBJ1-6; 8 positions match TRBD1. This CDR3 has 15 residues. CDR1 and CDR2 from the germline V gene are LGHNA and YSLEER. J gave up 7 bases and V 4 bases, and 6 bases lay outside the gene matches. CDR3 amino acids: CASSLHRDRNSPLHF. The CDR3 nucleotides are TGCGCCAGCAGCCTCCACCGGGACAGGAATTCACCCCTCCACTTT.

The chain uses TRBV7-9 and TRBJ1-5; the D gene is possibly TRBD1 (5 bases). This CDR3 spans 14 amino acids. Trimming pared 4 bases from V and 11 bases from J, leaving 18 bases between. CDR1 and CDR2 (germline): SEHNR, FQNEAQ (reference sequence). The CDR3 DNA reads TGTGCCAGCAGCTCCGGAGGGGATCCGGAGGCCCAGCATTTT. Translation: CASSSGGDPEAQHF.

The CDR3 here is CASSPTGTNGYTF. The CDR3 DNA reads as TGTGCCAGCAGTCCTACAGGGACCAATGGCTACACCTTC. The rearrangement uses TRBV5-6 and TRBJ1-2, with D maybe TRBD1 (6 bases). Looked up from germline, CDR1 is SGHDT and CDR2 is YYEEEE. V dropped 5 bases and J dropped 6 bases, with 14 bases sitting between them. This CDR3 is built from 13 residues.

Details on this clone: The same CDR3 also results from other DNA sequences found in this sample. J is TRBJ1-2 and V is TRBV19; maybe TRBD1 (5 bases). V lost 5 bases and J 5 bases, leaving 6 bases between the germline ends. Germline lookup yields CDR1 LNHDA and CDR2 SQIVND (reference sequence). The CDR3 spans 11 residues. The CDR3 loop reads CASSGGYGYTF. CDR3 in DNA: TGTGCCAGTAGTGGGGGGTATGGCTACACCTTC. Complete variable domain (other parts from reference TRBV19 and TRBJ1-2): DGGITQSPKYLFRKEGQNVTLSCEQNLNHDAMYWYRQDPGQGLRLIYYSQIVNDFQKGDIAEGYSVSREKKESFPLTVTSAQKNPTAFYLCASSGGYGYTFGSGTRLTVV.

This clone occurred a few times. The chain employs TRBV6-5 and TRBJ2-2, with 7 bases identical to TRBD1. The CDR3 contains 14 residues. Germline trimming cut 5 bases from V and 5 bases from J; bases unmatched to any gene: 5. The germline V gene encodes CDR1 MNHEY and CDR2 SVGAGI. DNA for the CDR3: TGTGCCAGCAGTAGGATACAGGGGACCGGGGAGCTGTTTTTT. Its protein product is CASSRIQGTGELFF.

V gene TRBV20-1 combines with J gene TRBJ2-3, with 7 bases aligning to TRBD2. The V and J ends lost 3 bases and 6 bases, in that order; junction bases with no gene match: 18. Germline V CDR1 and CDR2: DFQATT, SNEGSKA (reference sequence). This CDR3 region has 17 residues. CDR3 residues: CSASFQAGLAVGDTQYF. CDR3 in DNA: TGCAGTGCTAGTTTTCAGGCGGGGCTAGCGGTGGGGGATACGCAGTATTTT.

This chain links TRBV5-6 with TRBJ1-2; a possible D gene is TRBD1 (5 bases). Looked up from germline, CDR1 is SGHDT and CDR2 is YYEEEE. This CDR3 is built from 16 residues. Trimming stripped 2 bases from V and 3 bases from J, with 17 bases between. The CDR3 sequence is CASSLNRHLRDYGYTF. DNA of the CDR3: TGTGCCAGCAGCTTAAATAGACACCTCAGGGACTATGGCTACACCTTC.

The CDR3 coding sequence is TGCGCCAGCAGCCAAGATGCTAGCCGGTCCTACGAGCAGTACTTC. It is translated as CASSQDASRSYEQYF. The V and J genes are TRBV4-1 and TRBJ2-7; possibly TRBD2 for D (5 bases). The CDR3 totals 15 residues. V shed 0 bases and J shed 1 base, with 10 bases lying between them. Germline assignment: CDR1 MGHRA and CDR2 YSYEKL.

The chain employs TRBV19 and TRBJ2-5; 9 nucleotides agree with TRBD2. CDR3 size: 14 residues. Looked up from germline, CDR1 is LNHDA and CDR2 is SQIVND (reference sequence). J was trimmed by 4 bases and V by 6 bases; bases with no gene match: 6. DNA of the CDR3: TGTGCCAGTAGCCGGACTAGCGTCGGAGAGACCCAGTACTTC. Translated, it gives CASSRTSVGETQYF. The full variable domain, rest sourced from reference TRBV19 and TRBJ2-5, is DGGITQSPKYLFRKEGQNVTLSCEQNLNHDAMYWYRQDPGQGLRLIYYSQIVNDFQKGDIAEGYSVSREKKESFPLTVTSAQKNPTAFYLCASSRTSVGETQYFGPGTRLLVL.

The chain joins TRBV28 to TRBJ2-2; D is unresolved. Germline CDR1 reads MDHEN; CDR2 reads SYDVKM. This CDR3 is 11 amino acids long. Trimming shortened V by 6 bases and J by 7 bases, and 6 bases separated the two germline ends. The CDR3 spells CASRGSGELFF. CDR3 bases: TGTGCCAGCAGGGGCAGCGGGGAGCTGTTTTTT.

This clone showed up just a few times. The chain employs TRBV2 and TRBJ2-7; TRBD1 matches 10 bases. Trimming cost V 3 bases and J 1 base; bases outside gene matches: 6. The CDR3 extends over 16 amino acids. CDR1 SNHLY and CDR2 FYNNEI come from the germline V gene. In nucleotides, the CDR3 is TGTGCCAGCAGTGAGTTCCAGGGACAGGGGTCCTACGAGCAGTACTTC. It codes for CASSEFQGQGSYEQYF.

The chain joins TRBV28 to TRBJ2-1; TRBD1 matches at 9 bases. The germline V gene encodes CDR1 MDHEN and CDR2 SYDVKM. There are 17 residues in the CDR3. Germline trimming cut 5 bases from V and 8 bases from J; bases unmatched to any gene: 16. CDR3 in amino acids: CASSPLGTGKAGDEQFF. CDR3 nucleotide sequence: TGTGCCAGCAGTCCGCTGGGGACAGGGAAGGCGGGCGATGAGCAGTTCTTC.

This clone occurred once. The rearrangement joins TRBV3-1 (or the pseudogene TRBV3-2) to TRBJ2-1; no definite D call. Germline CDR1 reads LGHDT; CDR2 reads YNNKEL (reference sequence). The CDR3 runs 15 residues. V dropped 4 bases and J dropped 0 bases, with 10 bases sitting between them. The DNA for the CDR3 is TGTGCCAGCAGCCGTGAGGCAGACTCCTACAATGAGCAGTTCTTC. The encoded protein is CASSREADSYNEQFF.

This chain links TRBV5-4 with TRBJ2-2, with D maybe TRBD1 (6 bases). V lost 5 bases to trimming and J lost 4 bases, with 12 bases between them. The CDR3 is made up of 14 amino acids. Per the germline V gene, CDR1 is SGHNT and CDR2 is YYREEE (reference sequence). The CDR3 region is CASSLGGGTGELFF. The CDR3 region has the DNA TGTGCCAGCAGTCTTGGGGGCGGCACCGGGGAGCTGTTTTTT.

This rearrangement joins TRBV19 to TRBJ1-2; 8 nucleotides align to TRBD1. The junction had 8 bases not matched to a gene; V was cut back by 3 bases and J by 8 bases. Germline V lookup: CDR1 LNHDA, CDR2 SQIVND (reference sequence). The CDR3 runs 14 residues. The CDR3 is CASSIARTGRGYTF. The CDR3, as DNA: TGTGCCAGTAGTATCGCCCGGACAGGGAGGGGCTACACCTTC.

The chain employs TRBV5-1 and TRBJ1-6; D call uncertain. V dropped 5 bases and J dropped 4 bases, with 16 bases sitting between them. CDR1 and CDR2 (germline): SGHRS, YFSETQ. The CDR3 consists of 16 residues. The CDR3, as DNA: TGCGCCAGCAGTTCTATGCCCGAAATATATAATTCACCCCTCCACTTT. This encodes CASSSMPEIYNSPLHF.

The CDR3 DNA follows: TGTGCCAGCAGCTTATCAGCGGGGGGACTCACAGATACGCAGTATTTT. Protein sequence: CASSLSAGGLTDTQYF. The chain links TRBV7-6 to TRBJ2-3, with TRBD2 matching over 9 bases. V dropped 2 bases and J dropped 2; count of bases not matched to a gene: 5. The length of the CDR3 is 16 residues. Germline CDR1 and CDR2: SGHVS and FNYEAQ. Drawing the rest from reference TRBV7-6 and TRBJ2-3, the complete variable domain is GAGVSQSPRYKVTKRGQDVALRCDPISGHVSLYWYRQALGQGPEFLTYFNYEAQQDKSGLPNDRFSAERPEGSISTLTIQRTEQRDSAMYRCASSLSAGGLTDTQYFGPGTRLTVL.

The rearrangement uses TRBV28 and TRBJ2-7; 9 bases align to TRBD1. Germline V gene lookup returns CDR1 MDHEN and CDR2 SYDVKM. The CDR3 length is 13 residues. The ends lost 5 bases at V and 3 bases at J; junction bases unmatched: 2. CDR3 in amino acids: CASSLGQGYEQYF. The CDR3 nucleotides read TGTGCCAGCAGTCTGGGACAGGGCTACGAGCAGTACTTC.

In nucleotides, the CDR3 is TGTGCCAGCAGCCAAGGACGAGGTGGCGCTAACTATGGCTACACCTTC. This translates into CASSQGRGGANYGYTF. This chain joins TRBV4-2 and TRBJ1-2; the D is unclear. The CDR3 covers 16 residues. Trimming removed 1 base from V and 0 bases from J, with 12 bases in between. Germline V gene sequence: CDR1 LGHNA, CDR2 YNFKEQ.